Below, one T cell receptor beta chain is given with its context. This sample is part of a study of breast tumors, draining lymph nodes, adjacent tissues. Breast cancer patients provided tissue from their axillary draining lymph nodes. Germline V gene sequence: CDR1 MNHNY, CDR2 SVGAGI (reference sequence). This CDR3 comprises 14 residues. V was cut by 5 bases and J by 4 bases, with 14 bases left in between. TCRdb independently ran MiXCR on the multiplex PCR reads; one entry per CDR3 protein. This table has 190,000 or so distinct CDR3 sequences, roughly 31% appearing once. The source material was axillary lymph node tissue. The source is a female donor with breast cancer. Some clones in this sample may be carry-over from other donors' samples. The V call is TRBV6-6, the J call TRBJ1-2; D unresolved. CDR3 residues: CASSPLGQSYGYTF. DNA for the CDR3: TGTGCCAGCAGTCCCCTGGGCCAGAGCTATGGCTACACCTTC.